This TCR beta chain was documented in a study of T cell responses to AZD1222 COVID-19 vaccine. TCRdb's table, derived via immunoSEQ multiplex PCR, lists solely in-frame clones and lacks some. The sample records fewer than 85,000 clones, around 90% being singletons. CDR1 LNHDA and CDR2 SQIVND come from the germline V gene (reference sequence). With 6 bases removed from V and 3 bases from J, the gap between germline ends came to 12 bases. This CDR3 has 14 residues. The rearrangement links TRBV19 to TRBJ2-4, with D unclear. This specimen was peripheral blood, taken on day 0 of AZD1222 vaccination. The sequence was obtained from an adult in good health. The CDR3 coding sequence is TGTGCCAGTAGCCCCCCGGTAGGCAAAAACATTCAGTACTTC. Its protein is CASSPPVGKNIQYF.